The 26 T cell receptor beta chains listed next were all sequenced from one sample in a study of T cells after yellow fever vaccination. TCRdb re-called the 5' RACE reads through MiXCR, storing one row per CDR3 protein. This repertoire shows about 220,000 distinct CDR3 sequences, 2.5% to 3.5% found once; its top ten account for around 3.2%. The sample was CD4+ T cells sorted from PBMCs, taken 10 days after the yellow fever booster vaccination. These receptors originate from a man between 18 and 29 years old who received the YFV17D yellow fever vaccine.

This clonotype was counted at least ten times. CDR3 nucleotides: TGCGCCAGCAGCCAAGCGCACAGTGGGTCTTCAGATACGCAGTATTTT. Protein product: CASSQAHSGSSDTQYF. The J gene is TRBJ2-3, the V gene TRBV4-3; no clear D gene. Germline V gene sequence: CDR1 LGHNA, CDR2 YSLEER. V dropped 1 base and J dropped 4 bases, with 15 bases sitting between them. CDR3 length: 16 amino acids.

This clonotype was counted many times. This rearrangement joins TRBV12-3 or TRBV12-4 to TRBJ1-1; 10 bases fit TRBD1. The CDR3 loop spans 14 amino acids. After removal of 6 bases from V and 4 bases from J, the junction contained 5 bases not matched to a gene. The CDR3: CASSSRTGGTEAFF. The DNA for the CDR3 is TGTGCCAGCAGCTCGAGGACAGGGGGCACTGAAGCTTTCTTT.

This clonotype was recorded at least ten times. The chain is built from TRBV29-1 and TRBJ1-1, with D possibly matching TRBD1 (5 bases). Trimming removed 6 bases at V and 1 base at J, with 12 bases between. The CDR3 is 13 residues long. From germline, CDR1 is SQVTM and CDR2 ANQGSEA. For the CDR3, the DNA is TGCAGCGTAGCATCGGGGACGAACACTGAAGCTTTCTTT. Translated, it gives CSVASGTNTEAFF.

The CDR3 spells CASPTPRSVNTEAFF. The CDR3 DNA follows: TGTGCCAGCCCGACTCCCCGATCAGTGAACACTGAAGCTTTCTTT. This rearrangement joins TRBV27 to TRBJ1-1; D is unclear. Germline values: CDR1 MNHEY, CDR2 SMNVEV (reference sequence). The V end lost 8 bases, the J end lost 0 bases, and 16 bases lay between the germline ends. The CDR3 is 15 amino acids.

This clonotype occurred many times. The chain employs TRBV9 and TRBJ2-7, with D perhaps assigned TRBD1 or TRBD2 (5 bases each). Trimming took off 1 base at V and 2 bases at J, with 10 bases between the two ends. Per germline, CDR1 SGDLS and CDR2 YYNGEE. The CDR3 totals 14 residues. This CDR3 reads CASSVRDGTYEQYF. CDR3 coding DNA: TGTGCCAGCAGCGTACGGGACGGGACCTACGAGCAGTACTTC.

V gene TRBV13 combines with J gene TRBJ2-5; 7 positions match TRBD1. Trimming removed 5 bases from V and 5 bases from J; junction bases left unmatched: 8. CDR1 PRHDT and CDR2 FYEKMQ come from the germline V gene (reference sequence). The CDR3 length is 14 residues. In DNA form, the CDR3 reads TGTGCCAGCAGCGGGACAGAGAAAGGGGAGACCCAGTACTTC. It translates to CASSGTEKGETQYF.

This clonotype has at least ten counts. The CDR3 spells CASSFYYEQYF. The CDR3 nucleotides are TGTGCCAGCAGCTTTTACTACGAGCAGTACTTC. The chain joins TRBV11-2 to TRBJ2-7, with D unclear. The CDR3 loop spans 11 amino acids. Looked up from germline, CDR1 is SGHAT and CDR2 is FQNNGV. Trimming left V 3 bases short and J 3 bases short, with 3 bases between.

This clonotype has more than one count but fewer than ten. The chain combines TRBV12-3 or TRBV12-4 with TRBJ2-5; TRBD2 is a possible D gene (5 bases). This CDR3 region has 14 residues. V lost 6 bases, J lost 4 bases, and 15 bases lay in between. This CDR3 reads CASSRSGVRETQYF. CDR3 in DNA: TGTGCCAGCAGCCGCTCCGGGGTCCGAGAGACCCAGTACTTC.

The sample holds a few counts of this clonotype. V and J are TRBV6-5 and TRBJ2-2; 11 nucleotides agree with TRBD2. Germline assignment: CDR1 MNHEY and CDR2 SVGAGI. The junction had 8 bases not matched to a gene; V was cut back by 6 bases and J by 5 bases. This CDR3 is built from 16 residues. This CDR3 is CASRHSGGARTGELFF. The CDR3 region has the DNA TGTGCCAGCAGGCATAGCGGGGGGGCCAGGACCGGGGAGCTGTTTTTT.

This clonotype has a handful of counts. This chain links TRBV7-2 with TRBJ2-1; TRBD2 matches at 9 bases. CDR1 SGHTA and CDR2 FQGNSA come from the germline V gene. The CDR3 covers 16 residues. V gave up 5 bases and J gave up 8 bases; unmatched junction bases: 13. The CDR3 here is CASSPTPSGDPHEQFF. For the CDR3, the DNA is TGTGCCAGCAGCCCCACGCCTAGCGGGGATCCCCATGAGCAGTTCTTC.

This clonotype was detected ten times or more. The chain links TRBV27 to TRBJ2-5; no definite D call. V lost 6 bases and J 2 bases, leaving 19 bases between the germline ends. Germline values: CDR1 MNHEY, CDR2 SMNVEV (reference sequence). The CDR3 has 16 amino acids. The CDR3 protein is CASSTIVASPQETQYF. The CDR3 DNA is TGTGCCAGCAGCACTATCGTGGCTAGTCCGCAAGAGACCCAGTACTTC.

At least ten counts were recorded for this clonotype. This rearrangement joins TRBV5-1 to TRBJ1-2, with D uncertain. The CDR3 runs to 14 residues. V lost 2 bases to trimming and J lost 0 bases, with 8 bases between them. Germline lookup yields CDR1 SGHRS and CDR2 YFSETQ. The CDR3 is CASSFGSSNYGYTF. The CDR3 DNA reads TGCGCCAGCAGCTTCGGCAGCTCTAACTATGGCTACACCTTC. The entire variable domain, with the rest obtained from reference TRBV5-1 and TRBJ1-2, is as follows: KAGVTQTPRYLIKTRGQQVTLSCSPISGHRSVSWYQQTPGQGLQFLFEYFSETQRNKGNFPGRFSGRQFSNSRSEMNVSTLELGDSALYLCASSFGSSNYGYTFGSGTRLTVV.

This clonotype was seen repeatedly, ten times or more. The rearrangement joins TRBV7-9 to TRBJ1-1; perhaps TRBD1 as D (6 bases). The CDR3 spans 16 residues. The V gene's germline CDR1 is SEHNR and CDR2 FQNEAQ (reference sequence). The germline V and J ends were trimmed by 3 bases and 3 bases, with 17 bases remaining between them. CDR3 sequence (DNA): TGTGCCAGCAGCTTCGGGGGGGCGCTTCTCGACACTGAAGCTTTCTTT. Its translation is CASSFGGALLDTEAFF. Full variable domain (outside the CDR3, taken from reference TRBV7-9 and TRBJ1-1): DTGVSQNPRHKITKRGQNVTFRCDPISEHNRLYWYRQTLGQGPEFLTYFQNEAQLEKSRLLSDRFSAERPKGSFSTLEIQRTEQGDSAMYLCASSFGGALLDTEAFFGQGTRLTVV.

This clonotype was found many times. The rearrangement joins TRBV7-3 to TRBJ2-4, with D possibly TRBD2 on 5 matching bases. V was pared by 5 bases and J by 0 bases, with 26 bases between. Germline loops: CDR1 SGHTA, CDR2 FQGTGA. The CDR3 has 20 amino acids. CDR3 bases: TGTGCCAGCAGCCCCACGGGGTCCGGTTCAGGATCTCTAGCCAAAAACATTCAGTACTTC. This codes for CASSPTGSGSGSLAKNIQYF.

The chain combines TRBV5-1 with TRBJ1-2, with D unclear. The germline gives CDR1 SGHRS, CDR2 YFSETQ. V was shortened by 4 bases and J by 3 bases, with 19 bases between the two germline ends. This CDR3 is built from 16 residues. CDR3 protein: CASSKLIGEGDYGYTF. In DNA form, the CDR3 reads TGCGCCAGCAGCAAACTGATCGGGGAGGGTGACTATGGCTACACCTTC.

This clonotype was seen more than once but under ten times. The rearrangement joins TRBV20-1 to TRBJ1-4; 11 positions match TRBD1. CDR1 is DFQATT, CDR2 SNEGSKA, per germline (reference sequence). This CDR3 contains 13 residues. V shed 5 bases, J shed 8 bases, and the junction held 4 bases outside the gene matches. In nucleotides, the CDR3 is TGCAGTGCTGGGACAGGGGGTCAGGAAAAACTGTTTTTT. It is translated as CSAGTGGQEKLFF.

This clonotype appeared many times. The V and J genes are TRBV5-1 and TRBJ2-7; 11 bases line up with TRBD2. Per germline, CDR1 SGHRS and CDR2 YFSETQ. The CDR3 runs 14 residues. Trimming took 4 bases from V and 4 from J; bases not matched to a gene: 4. DNA for the CDR3: TGCGCCAGCAGCCAGACTAGCGGGGCTTACGAGCAGTACGTC. Protein: CASSQTSGAYEQYV.

There are a few counts of this clonotype. The chain has TRBV6-5 and TRBJ1-6; 8 bases map to TRBD1. V gave up 2 bases and J gave up 3 bases; unmatched junction bases: 0. The CDR3 loop spans 15 amino acids. Germline CDR1 reads MNHEY; CDR2 reads SVGAGI. The CDR3 bases are TGTGCCAGCAGTTACGGACAGGGCTATAATTCACCCCTCCACTTT. Protein product: CASSYGQGYNSPLHF.

Only a few counts were recorded for this clonotype. The rearrangement uses TRBV7-2 and TRBJ1-1, with no clear D. Trimming pared 0 bases from V and 7 bases from J, leaving 6 bases between. There are 12 residues in the CDR3. Germline assignment: CDR1 SGHTA and CDR2 FQGNSA. This chain's CDR3 is CASSLAPGEAFF. The CDR3 coding sequence is TGTGCCAGCAGCTTAGCGCCCGGTGAAGCTTTCTTT.

This clonotype was counted between two and nine times. This chain links TRBV10-3 with TRBJ2-5; the match to TRBD2 covers 7 bases. This CDR3 comprises 15 residues. Germline CDR1 reads ENHRY; CDR2 reads SYGVKD. Trimming took 4 bases from V and 3 from J; bases not matched to a gene: 8. The CDR3 coding sequence is TGTGCCATCAGTGCCGCCGGGACTAAGAAAGAGACCCAGTACTTC. Protein sequence: CAISAAGTKKETQYF.

This rearrangement joins TRBV7-2 to TRBJ2-3; possibly TRBD1 for D (5 bases). The CDR3 consists of 16 residues. Trimming shortened V by 3 bases and J by 7 bases, and 20 bases separated the two germline ends. Germline V gene sequence: CDR1 SGHTA, CDR2 FQGNSA. The CDR3 reads CASSLSHIGVTNTQYF. The CDR3 coding sequence is TGTGCCAGCAGCTTGTCCCATATAGGGGTTACAAATACGCAGTATTTT.

This clonotype was seen at least ten times. At one of its ends the junction is not consistent with the germline gene, which may arise from a read error. The CDR3 DNA follows: TGTGCCAGCGGCCGGGTTGGGATGTTGTACTTC. Protein: CASGRVGMLYF. The gene calls are TRBV12-3 or TRBV12-4 and TRBJ1-2; D uncertain. This CDR3 is 11 amino acids long.

Ten or more counts support this clonotype. The V and J genes are TRBV20-1 and TRBJ2-3; D is perhaps TRBD1 (6 bases). CDR1 is DFQATT and CDR2 is SNEGSKA in the germline V gene (reference sequence). CDR3 length: 18 residues. With 6 bases removed from V and 0 bases from J, the gap between germline ends came to 25 bases. CDR3 in DNA: TGCAGTGCAGCCAGGGGCCTCGGGACATGGACCAGCACAGATACGCAGTATTTT. This translates into CSAARGLGTWTSTDTQYF.

The genes are TRBV18 and TRBJ2-7; 9 nucleotides agree with TRBD1. CDR3 length equals 13 residues. CDR1 KGHSH and CDR2 LQKENI come from the germline V gene. Trimming removed 4 bases from V and 2 bases from J; junction bases left unmatched: 0. CDR3 sequence (DNA): TGTGCCAGCTCACGACAGGGGGCCTACGAGCAGTACGTC. It encodes CASSRQGAYEQYV.

The chain has TRBV20-1 and TRBJ2-5, with 8 nucleotides matching TRBD2. CDR1 and CDR2 from the germline V gene are DFQATT and SNEGSKA (reference sequence). CDR3 length: 13 residues. Trimming at V came to 2 bases and at J to 4 bases, leaving 3 bases not matched to a gene. The CDR3 DNA reads as TGCAGTGCTAGATTAGCGGGGCCAGAGACCCAGTACTTC. Protein sequence: CSARLAGPETQYF.

This clonotype was counted ten times or more. The chain couples TRBV5-1 to TRBJ2-1, with 14 bases aligning to TRBD2. Germline V gene data show CDR1 as SGHRS and CDR2 as YFSETQ. J was trimmed by 4 bases and V by 6 bases; bases with no gene match: 6. This CDR3 contains 16 residues. CDR3 residues: CASKGLAGALYNEQFF. In DNA, the CDR3 is TGCGCCAGCAAGGGACTAGCGGGGGCTCTGTACAATGAGCAGTTCTTC.